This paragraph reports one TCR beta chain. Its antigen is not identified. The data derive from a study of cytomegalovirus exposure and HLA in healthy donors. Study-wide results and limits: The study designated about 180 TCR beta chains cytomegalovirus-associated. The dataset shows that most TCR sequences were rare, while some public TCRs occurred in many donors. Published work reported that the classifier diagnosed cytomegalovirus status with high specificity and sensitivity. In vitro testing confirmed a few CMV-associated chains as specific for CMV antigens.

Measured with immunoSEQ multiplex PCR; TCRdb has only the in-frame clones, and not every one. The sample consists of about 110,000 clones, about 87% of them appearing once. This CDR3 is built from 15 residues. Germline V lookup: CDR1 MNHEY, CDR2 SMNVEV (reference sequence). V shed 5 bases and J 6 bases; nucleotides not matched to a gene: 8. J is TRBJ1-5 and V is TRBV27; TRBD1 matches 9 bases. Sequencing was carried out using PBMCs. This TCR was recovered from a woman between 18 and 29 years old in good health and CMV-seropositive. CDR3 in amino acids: CASSPGTGTVQPQHF. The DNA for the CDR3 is TGTGCCAGCAGTCCCGGGACAGGGACGGTTCAGCCCCAGCATTTT.